Reported below is one T cell receptor (beta chain). Clinical history reported by participants formed the basis on which cohorts were assigned. All recovered Cohort 3 donors got two negative PCRs, got clearance, or saw symptom resolution. Sequencing was performed with immunoSEQ multiplex PCR; in TCRdb, only in-frame clones are kept and a portion is missing. The data show some 460,000 clones, around 90% seen once. This entry is derived from a study of blood T cell repertoires in COVID-19. The receptor was isolated from a woman aged 18-35 years who had recovered from COVID-19. Sequencing input: PBMCs or T cells enriched from blood (not recorded which).

CDR3 DNA: TGTGCCAGCTCGGGGTTGAGCGTTACCGGGGAGCTGTTTTTT. Translated, it gives CASSGLSVTGELFF. The V and J genes are TRBV2 and TRBJ2-2; perhaps TRBD2 as D (5 bases). CDR1 and CDR2 (germline): SNHLY, FYNNEI. Trimming removed 8 bases at V and 5 bases at J, with 15 bases between. The CDR3 length is 14 residues.